This entry concerns a single TCR beta chain. The clone's antigen remains unknown. Per-base qualities were not stored, and no clone one base away is much larger. Reading the label with the study, this specimen's time point is: baseline before first vaccination. Vaccinee samples came from UK trials COV001 and COV002, including a single-blind randomized controlled phase 2/3 trial of AZD1222 (ChAdOx1 nCoV-19) in healthy adults. Trial participant PBMC samples were collected at day 0 and day 28 after the second dose for TCRbeta chain sequencing. The CDR3 regions of human TCRbeta chains were analyzed by immunosequencing. As for the original processing: Repertoire TCRs were checked for matches against a reference library of SARS-CoV-2-specific TCRs that had been generated using the MIRA antigen-specificity platform. Breadth was defined as the fraction of unique TCRs that were SARS-CoV-2-associated. Depth was defined as the fraction of total T cells that were SARS-CoV-2-associated. Each spike-specific TCR was assigned to its reactive spike region and to a CD4 or CD8 class using the MIRA data. Log10-transformed breadth and depth values were compared by one-way ANOVA with Sidak's multiple comparisons tests. The table was pulled from immuneACCESS by TCRdb, which kept in-frame rearrangements only. Such tables lose some clones; where checked, under half of the loss comes from unresolved V genes, and the rest has no known cause. That table supplies the V and J calls and clone size; D and trimming were determined from the DNA. This sample gives roughly 150,000 clones in total; 80% to 90% of them show up just once. The ten largest clones capture 6.9% of the sample.

This entry belongs to a study of T cell responses to AZD1222 COVID-19 vaccine (dated by TCRdb to the early 2020s). A note on the overall study: Because spike-specific TCR depth and breadth did not differ between the two schedules, AZD1222 recipients who got a second dose at roughly 4 weeks were pooled with those who got a second dose at roughly 12 weeks. A total of more than 230 trial participants underwent TCR sequencing, of whom around 200 received two doses of AZD1222 and around 25 received two doses of the MenACWY control vaccine. Trial participants were enrolled by age into 18-55, 56-69 and 70-plus year subgroups, with approximately 160, 26 and 62 TCR-sequenced participants respectively. Overall study results and their limits: After two AZD1222 doses, both the breadth and the depth of spike-specific TCRs were significantly higher than at day 0 and than in MenACWY recipients. The 56-69-year group was small, and its depth increase did not reach significance, likely because of low power. Participants were mostly white British and included more females than males, and it was suggested by the authors that clonal diversity may have been underestimated. Conclusions about previously exposed vaccinees were limited because only six AZD1222 recipients were SARS-CoV-2 seropositive at baseline. Because no samples from the day 14 peak response were available, repertoires could be characterized only after the peak T cell response. Reportedly, close to half of the unique spike-specific TCRs recognized epitopes lying outside the regions that are mutated in the B.1.351 and B.1.1.7 variants. CD4 TCRs associated with the vaccine covered the entire spike protein, and the dominant responses were in regions 160-218 and 743-854.

V is trimmed back by 10 bases and J by 6 bases, and the junction contains 3 bases that no gene match accounts for. Reading the germline V gene gives CDR1 KGHDR and CDR2 SFDVKD. Taken from cysteine to phenylalanine, the CDR3 has 11 residues. Of the read, only the CDR3 DNA is kept; its 33 bases are in frame from base 1. The sequence derives from an adult in good health. The chain joins TRBV24-1 to TRBJ1-2; 8 central bases correspond to TRBD1. The specimen was peripheral blood, collected on day 0 of AZD1222 vaccination. CDR3 loop: CATRTGNGYTF. In nucleotides, the sequence is TGTGCCACTCGGACAGGGAATGGCTACACCTTC.